A single sample is the source of the 30 T cell receptor beta chains below, sequenced in a study of T cells after yellow fever vaccination. TCRdb re-called the 5' RACE reads through MiXCR, storing one row per CDR3 protein. The data contain some 350,000 distinct CDR3 sequences, 9.5% to 13% of them seen just once; the ten biggest clones take up 18%. Here the sequenced sample was PBMCs, taken on the day of the first yellow fever vaccination. All receptors derive from a man aged 18 to 30 who received the YFV17D yellow fever vaccine.

This clonotype came up a few times. This rearrangement joins TRBV15 to TRBJ2-7; maybe TRBD1 (5 bases). The CDR3 length is 14 residues. The V gene's germline CDR1 is LNHNV and CDR2 YYDKDF (reference sequence). Trimming left V 1 base short and J 0 bases short, with 7 bases between. The CDR3 spells CATSRAGFSYEQYF. CDR3 in DNA: TGTGCCACCAGCAGAGCAGGGTTCTCCTACGAGCAGTACTTC.

This clonotype was recorded a few times. The DNA for the CDR3 is TGTGCCAGCAGCTTCCAATCGAATCCCCAGCATTTT. Its translation is CASSFQSNPQHF. This chain joins TRBV7-2 and TRBJ1-5; D is undetermined. CDR1 SGHTA and CDR2 FQGNSA come from the germline V gene. With 3 bases removed from V and 10 bases from J, the gap between germline ends came to 10 bases. CDR3 length equals 12 residues.

There are a few counts of this clonotype. This chain connects TRBV11-2 to TRBJ2-3; no clear D. CDR3 length equals 14 residues. V was pared by 1 base and J by 2 bases, with 7 bases between. Germline loops: CDR1 SGHAT, CDR2 FQNNGV. The CDR3 protein is CASSLVVFTDTQYF. CDR3 nucleotide sequence: TGTGCCAGCAGCTTAGTTGTCTTCACAGATACGCAGTATTTT. Full variable domain (rest looked up from reference TRBV11-2 and TRBJ2-3): EAGVAQSPRYKIIEKRQSVAFWCNPISGHATLYWYQQILGQGPKLLIQFQNNGVVDDSQLPKDRFSAERLKGVDSTLKIQPAKLEDSAVYLCASSLVVFTDTQYFGPGTRLTVL.

This clonotype has a handful of counts. The gene calls are TRBV25-1 and TRBJ1-3; D is perhaps TRBD1 (5 bases). The V gene's germline CDR1 is MGHDK and CDR2 SYGVNS. Trimming removed 1 base at V and 2 bases at J, with 9 bases between. This CDR3 has 15 residues. This CDR3 is CASSESGVPGNTIYF. CDR3 DNA sequence: TGTGCCAGCAGTGAATCGGGGGTGCCTGGAAACACCATATATTTT.

The chain joins TRBV7-9 to TRBJ2-5, with TRBD2 as a possible D gene (6 bases). The length of the CDR3 is 15 residues. Germline CDR1 reads SEHNR; CDR2 reads FQNEAQ (reference sequence). V lost 5 bases, J lost 2 bases, and 15 bases lay in between. Written as DNA, the CDR3 is TGTGCCAGCAGCCTTACCGCGGGGATTCAAGAGACCCAGTACTTC. This gives the protein CASSLTAGIQETQYF.

A few counts support this clonotype. The rearrangement joins TRBV4-3 to TRBJ1-2, with D possibly TRBD1 on 5 matching bases. V gave up 0 bases and J gave up 1 base, with 18 bases separating them. The CDR3 totals 18 residues. Germline CDR1 is LGHNA and CDR2 is YSLEER. CDR3 DNA sequence: TGCGCCAGCAGCCAAGATGTGTCAGGGATTCGGGGTAACTATGGCTACACCTTC. Protein product: CASSQDVSGIRGNYGYTF.

This clonotype was detected a few times. The chain couples TRBV12-3 or TRBV12-4 to TRBJ1-3; D call uncertain. Trimming cost V 2 bases and J 3 bases, with 8 bases left between them. The CDR3 runs to 14 residues. In DNA form, the CDR3 reads TGTGCCAGCAGTTTACCCCCCGGTGGAAACACCATATATTTT. Its protein is CASSLPPGGNTIYF.

The gene calls are TRBV25-1 and TRBJ2-7, with D possibly matching TRBD1 (6 bases). Trimming took off 2 bases at V and 0 bases at J, with 11 bases between the two ends. The CDR3 consists of 15 residues. Looked up from germline, CDR1 is MGHDK and CDR2 is SYGVNS. The CDR3 DNA sequence: TGTGCCAGCAGTGAACGGGCAGGGGCCTCCTACGAGCAGTACTTC. This encodes CASSERAGASYEQYF.

This clonotype has more than one count but fewer than ten. The CDR3: CASSSGGYHEQYV. CDR3 nucleotide sequence: TGTGCCAGCAGTTCAGGGGGTTATCACGAGCAGTACGTC. The gene calls are TRBV6-2 or TRBV6-3 and TRBJ2-7, with 7 bases fitting TRBD1. This CDR3 has 13 residues. Germline V gene sequence: CDR1 MNHEY, CDR2 SVGEGT. The trim removed 4 bases at V and 5 bases at J, leaving 5 bases unmatched.

The chain recombines TRBV4-1 with TRBJ2-2, with D possibly matching TRBD2 (5 bases). Trimming cost V 8 bases and J 4 bases, with 14 bases left between them. The CDR3 runs to 14 residues. Germline CDR1 reads MGHRA; CDR2 reads YSYEKL. The CDR3 sequence is CASHGKSGTGELFF. The CDR3 nucleotides are TGCGCCAGCCACGGGAAATCCGGCACCGGGGAGCTGTTTTTT.

V and J are TRBV5-1 and TRBJ2-1, with 16 nucleotides matching TRBD2. The length of the CDR3 is 18 residues. Germline CDR1 SGHRS, CDR2 YFSETQ. The J segment lost 8 bases and the V segment lost 4 bases, leaving 12 bases of the junction unmatched. In nucleotides, the CDR3 is TGCGCCAGCAGCCGAGCTCCGGGACTAGCGGGGGGGCCCGATGAGCAGTTCTTC. Amino acids: CASSRAPGLAGGPDEQFF. The full variable domain, with the rest looked up from reference TRBV5-1 and TRBJ2-1, is KAGVTQTPRYLIKTRGQQVTLSCSPISGHRSVSWYQQTPGQGLQFLFEYFSETQRNKGNFPGRFSGRQFSNSRSEMNVSTLELGDSALYLCASSRAPGLAGGPDEQFFGPGTRLTVL.

There are a few counts of this clonotype. The chain has TRBV7-6 and TRBJ2-6; a weak D match, TRBD1 (5 bases). V was clipped by 5 bases and J by 4 bases, with 24 bases between them. The CDR3 has 19 amino acids. From germline, CDR1 is SGHVS and CDR2 FNYEAQ. The CDR3 DNA is TGTGCCAGCAGCAGACGACCCGAGACAGCCGCTCAAGGGGCCAACGTCCTGACTTTC. Translating gives CASSRRPETAAQGANVLTF.

This clonotype was detected many times. V and J are TRBV12-3 or TRBV12-4 and TRBJ2-7; 7 bases align to TRBD2. The V gene end was trimmed by 3 bases and the J gene end by 7 bases; junction bases not matched to a gene: 6. The CDR3 sequence is 13 residues long. CDR3 loop: CASSFVPGGEQYF. The CDR3 DNA reads as TGTGCCAGCAGTTTTGTCCCCGGGGGGGAGCAGTACTTC.

This clonotype showed up just a few times. The V call is TRBV20-1, the J call TRBJ1-2; unclear D gene. V lost 3 bases and J lost 2, with 10 bases in between. Per the germline V gene, CDR1 is DFQATT and CDR2 is SNEGSKA (reference sequence). The CDR3 has 13 amino acids. CDR3 protein: CSASFGPNYGYTF. For the CDR3, the DNA is TGCAGTGCTAGTTTTGGGCCCAACTATGGCTACACCTTC.

The chain recombines TRBV7-2 with TRBJ1-1; 7 bases match TRBD1. CDR3 size: 14 residues. CDR1 is SGHTA and CDR2 is FQGNSA in the germline V gene. Losses at the gene ends were 5 bases for V and 6 bases for J; bases not matched to a gene: 9. The CDR3 DNA reads TGTGCCAGCAGCGGGGGACAGCTCCTAGCTGAAGCTTTCTTT. Its protein product is CASSGGQLLAEAFF.

This clonotype was counted only a few times. The chain combines TRBV3-1 with TRBJ2-7, with 10 bases fitting TRBD2. The germline gives CDR1 LGHDT, CDR2 YNNKEL (reference sequence). The CDR3 loop spans 19 amino acids. After removal of 4 bases from V and 0 bases from J, the junction contained 15 bases not matched to a gene. The CDR3 nucleotides read TGTGCCAGCAGCCTTGAGGCTAGCGGGGGCGACCCGAGCTCCTACGAGCAGTACGTC. This translates into CASSLEASGGDPSSYEQYV.

The V call is TRBV29-1, the J call TRBJ1-2; TRBD1 might be the D (5 bases). In germline, CDR1 is SQVTM, CDR2 ANQGSEA. V dropped 7 bases and J dropped 7 bases, with 13 bases sitting between them. This CDR3 contains 11 residues. In DNA, the CDR3 is TGCAGCGACTGGACGGGGGGTGGCTACACCTTC. It codes for CSDWTGGGYTF.

This clonotype appeared a few times. The J gene is TRBJ1-1, the V gene TRBV30; D call uncertain. Trimming pared 0 bases from V and 11 bases from J, leaving 16 bases between. Germline-derived CDR1 and CDR2 are GTSNPN and SVGIG (reference sequence). The CDR3 covers 13 residues. CDR3 nucleotides: TGTGCCTGGAGTGTTAAGGGCCTCGCGACGGCTTTCTTT. Translated: CAWSVKGLATAFF.

Turning to this clonotype: Relative to the germline gene, one junction end is altered; a read error may explain this. The rearrangement joins TRBV5-5 to TRBJ2-7; D unresolved. The CDR3 runs to 14 residues. Germline CDR1 is SGHKS and CDR2 is YYEKEE (reference sequence). For the CDR3, the DNA is TGTGCCATCAGCCCTGGGCTTAACTGCTACGAGCAGTACTTC. Encoded protein: CAISPGLNCYEQYF.

This clonotype was seen a handful of times. The J gene is TRBJ2-7, the V gene TRBV5-1; maybe TRBD1 (5 bases). V was shortened by 0 bases and J by 5 bases, with 9 bases between the two germline ends. The CDR3 runs to 13 residues. Per the germline V gene, CDR1 is SGHRS and CDR2 is YFSETQ. The chain's CDR3 is CASSLGNRNEQYF. The CDR3 nucleotides read TGCGCCAGCAGCTTGGGGAACAGGAACGAGCAGTACTTC.

This rearrangement joins TRBV20-1 to TRBJ2-7, with 9 bases identical to TRBD1. CDR1 and CDR2 (germline): DFQATT, SNEGSKA (reference sequence). The CDR3 consists of 15 residues. Unmatched junction bases numbered 10, after V lost 7 bases and J lost 0 bases. The CDR3 is CSVMPGQGSSYEQYV. DNA for the CDR3: TGCAGTGTCATGCCGGGACAGGGAAGCTCCTACGAGCAGTACGTC.

This clonotype was observed a few times. The genes are TRBV3-1 and TRBJ2-3, with 8 bases aligning to TRBD2. The CDR3 length is 17 residues. Germline assignment: CDR1 LGHDT and CDR2 YNNKEL (reference sequence). J lost 2 bases, V lost 0 bases, and 7 bases had no gene match. This CDR3 is CASSQDPAGDLTDTQYF. The CDR3 bases are TGTGCCAGCAGCCAAGACCCAGCGGGGGACCTCACAGATACGCAGTATTTT.

This clonotype has only a few counts. The rearrangement links TRBV9 to TRBJ2-7; D might be TRBD2 (5 bases). Germline assignment: CDR1 SGDLS and CDR2 YYNGEE. CDR3 length: 15 residues. V shed 0 bases and J shed 0 bases, with 10 bases lying between them. CDR3 in amino acids: CASSVGGLSSYEQYF. DNA for the CDR3: TGTGCCAGCAGCGTAGGAGGGTTGAGCTCCTACGAGCAGTACTTC. Full variable domain (outside the CDR3, taken from reference TRBV9 and TRBJ2-7): DSGVTQTPKHLITATGQRVTLRCSPRSGDLSVYWYQQSLDQGLQFLIQYYNGEERAKGNILERFSAQQFPDLHSELNLSSLELGDSALYFCASSVGGLSSYEQYFGPGTRLTVT.

The chain combines TRBV7-2 with TRBJ2-3; D is possibly TRBD1 or TRBD2 (5 bases each). V was clipped by 0 bases and J by 4 bases, with 17 bases between them. Germline V gene sequence: CDR1 SGHTA, CDR2 FQGNSA. The CDR3 runs 17 residues. The CDR3 loop reads CASSLAAPGAGADTQYF. The DNA of the CDR3 is TGTGCCAGCAGCTTAGCTGCGCCCGGGGCGGGCGCAGATACGCAGTATTTT.

This clonotype has a handful of counts. V usage is TRBV6-4 and J usage is TRBJ2-3, with D perhaps TRBD2 (5 bases). The V gene's germline CDR1 is MRHNA and CDR2 SNTAGT. The CDR3 runs 15 residues. V was shortened by 3 bases and J by 3 bases, with 13 bases between the two germline ends. CDR3 amino acids: CASSERSTSTDTQYF. The CDR3 nucleotides read TGTGCCAGCAGTGAAAGGAGTACTAGTACAGATACGCAGTATTTT.

V and J are TRBV6-1 and TRBJ2-3; tentative D call: TRBD1 (6 bases). The CDR3 has 14 residues. The germline CDR1 and CDR2 sequences are MNHNS and SASEGT. Trimming removed 7 bases from V and 2 bases from J, with 13 bases in between. CDR3 in DNA: TGTGCCAGCACCCGGACAGATACCACAGATACGCAGTATTTT. Translation: CASTRTDTTDTQYF.

This clonotype was counted a few times. The rearrangement joins TRBV28 to TRBJ1-5; no firm D call. The CDR3 is 13 residues long. V lost 8 bases, J lost 3 bases, and 11 bases lay in between. The V gene's germline CDR1 is MDHEN and CDR2 SYDVKM. This chain's CDR3 is CASAGQVNQPQHF. The CDR3 DNA sequence: TGTGCCAGCGCCGGGCAAGTCAATCAGCCCCAGCATTTT.

The J gene is TRBJ1-6, the V gene TRBV5-1, with 7 positions matching TRBD1. J was trimmed by 7 bases and V by 3 bases; bases with no gene match: 10. Germline V gene lookup returns CDR1 SGHRS and CDR2 YFSETQ. The CDR3 is made up of 16 amino acids. For the CDR3, the DNA is TGCGCCAGCAGCTGGGGACCGGGACAGCGGAATTCACCCCTCCACTTT. This translates into CASSWGPGQRNSPLHF. Full variable domain (outside the CDR3, taken from reference TRBV5-1 and TRBJ1-6): KAGVTQTPRYLIKTRGQQVTLSCSPISGHRSVSWYQQTPGQGLQFLFEYFSETQRNKGNFPGRFSGRQFSNSRSEMNVSTLELGDSALYLCASSWGPGQRNSPLHFGNGTRLTVT.

This clonotype was found many times. The rearrangement uses TRBV20-1 and TRBJ2-7; 8 bases are shared with TRBD1. CDR1 is DFQATT, CDR2 SNEGSKA, per germline (reference sequence). This CDR3 comprises 14 residues. J lost 7 bases, V lost 6 bases, and 14 bases had no gene match. The CDR3 bases are TGCAGTGCCACCGGGACAGGTCCATTAGGGGAGCAGTACTTC. It encodes CSATGTGPLGEQYF.

This clonotype was counted only a few times. The chain carries TRBV6-2 or TRBV6-3 and TRBJ2-7; D call uncertain. Germline CDR1 is MNHEY and CDR2 is SVGEGT. This CDR3 region has 16 residues. Trimming removed 4 bases at V and 2 bases at J, with 18 bases between. In nucleotides, the CDR3 is TGTGCCAGCAGTTCCGGGCCCCCGGGTCCAACCTACGAGCAGTACTTC. Its protein product is CASSSGPPGPTYEQYF.